Listed below are T cell receptor beta chains from one sample, sequenced in a study of OX40 agonist ivuxolimab in advanced cancers. Generated by immunoSEQ multiplex PCR, the TCRdb table keeps only in-frame clones and is missing some. Among roughly 46,000 clones listed, 82% were seen once. The sequenced sample was CD4+ or CD8+ T cells sorted from blood, obtained in a trial of the OX40 agonist ivuxolimab. These receptors were collected from an adult with an advanced solid tumor such as melanoma, head and neck, liver or kidney cancer. Both conserved end residues are part of each CDR3. Fields, in order: J gene, V gene, D gene, clone size, CDR3 DNA, CDR3 protein. The D gene is left open where the match is weak. Clone sizes are given selectively: once, few, many, or a class where the clone is expanded.

>TRBJ2-3|TRBV5-4|-|-
TGTGCCAGCAGCACTCGACTGGATGCAGATACGCAGTATTTT
CASSTRLDADTQYF
>TRBJ1-1|TRBV6-1|-|-
TGTGCCAGCAGTGAAGGGTTTAAGAACACTGAAGCTTTCTTT
CASSEGFKNTEAFF
>TRBJ1-1|TRBV5-1|TRBD1|few
TGCGCCAGCAGCCTCACCCTTCGGACAGGGAAAAACACTGAAGCTTTCTTT
CASSLTLRTGKNTEAFF
>TRBJ2-3|TRBV7-9|-|-
TGTGCCACCCAAAGAGGAGGGGCCTCTAGCACAGATACGCAGTATTTT
CATQRGGASSTDTQYF
>TRBJ2-1|TRBV2|TRBD2|-
TGTGCCAGCAGTCCCCGGACTAGCGGGGGGAGACAGTTCTTC
CASSPRTSGGRQFF
>TRBJ2-3|TRBV7-8|-|medium-sized
TGTGCCAGCAGCCCCCCGCGGGAAGATACGCAGTATTTT
CASSPPREDTQYF
>TRBJ1-6|TRBV5-1|TRBD1|-
TGCGCCAGCAGCTTGGTAGGACAGGTCAGCTCCTATAATTCACCCCTCCACTTT
CASSLVGQVSSYNSPLHF
>TRBJ1-1|TRBV20-1|-|-
TGCAGTGCTAGATTGGACCGCCGGGCTTTCTTT
CSARLDRRAFF
>TRBJ2-7|TRBV5-8|-|-
TGTGCCAGCACTCTCGGACAGACCAGGAGCAACGAGCAGTACTTC
CASTLGQTRSNEQYF
>TRBJ1-1|TRBV5-6|-|-
TGTGCCAGCAGCTTGGGGTTCGAGTCTGAAGCTTTCTTT
CASSLGFESEAFF
>TRBJ1-1|TRBV7-9|-|once
TGTGCCAGCAGCAGACGGGAAAATGAAGCTTTCTTT
CASSRRENEAFF
>TRBJ1-1|TRBV7-9|-|-
TGTGCCAGCAGCCCCGGACTAAACACTGAAGCTTTCTTT
CASSPGLNTEAFF
>TRBJ1-2|TRBV10-3|TRBD1|-
TGTGCCATCAGTGAGGGCAGGGACAGGGGGCTTAAACTCCTTCTCCCCTACACCTTC
CAISEGRDRGLKLLLPYTF
>TRBJ1-2|TRBV4-1|-|-
TGCGCCAGCAGCCAAGGAGGAAACAGGGTAGGCGGCTACACCTTC
CASSQGGNRVGGYTF
>TRBJ1-2|TRBV6-1|-|-
TGTGCCAGCAGTTATCCAAGGGGCTACACCTTC
CASSYPRGYTF
>TRBJ1-4|TRBV30|-|-
TGTGCCTGGAGTGTACTAAGTCCGAGTGATTTTAATGAAAAACTGTTTTTT
CAWSVLSPSDFNEKLFF
>TRBJ2-3|TRBV28|TRBD1|-
TGTGCCAGCGGGGGCCGGGACAGGGGTCCGAGTGCAGATACGCAGTATTTT
CASGGRDRGPSADTQYF
>TRBJ1-1|TRBV6-6|TRBD1|-
TGTGCCAGCATGACAGGGGTCGACACTGAAGCTTTCTTT
CASMTGVDTEAFF
>TRBJ1-2|TRBV2|-|-
TGTGCCAGCAGCGTAAATTCTAACTATGGCTACACCTTC
CASSVNSNYGYTF
>TRBJ2-7|TRBV4-2|-|-
TGTGCCAGCAGCCAAGACAGGGTTGGGGCTGAGCAGTACTTC
CASSQDRVGAEQYF
>TRBJ1-2|TRBV2|-|-
TGTGCCAGCAGTGAAGGGGGGGCAAGGGATGGCTACACCTTC
CASSEGGARDGYTF
>TRBJ1-6|TRBV4-1|-|-
TGCGCCAGCAGCCAAGATCTGGGGTCACCCCTCCACTTT
CASSQDLGSPLHF
>TRBJ1-5|TRBV30|TRBD1|-
TGTGCCTGGGGTGGACAGGGGGCGAATCAGCCCCAGCATTTT
CAWGGQGANQPQHF
>TRBJ2-7|TRBV6-1|-|-
TGTGCCAGCGACAAAACGATCGGCTACGAGCAGTACTTC
CASDKTIGYEQYF
>TRBJ2-1|TRBV10-3|TRBD2|-
TGTGCCATCAGGCGGACTAGCGGGGGGGCCGATGAGCAGTTCTTC
CAIRRTSGGADEQFF
>TRBJ2-5|TRBV7-2|-|-
TGTGCCAGCAGCTTAGGGGGGGCGAAGGAGACCCAGTACTTC
CASSLGGAKETQYF
>TRBJ2-7|TRBV5-8|-|-
TGTGCCAGCAGCTTGATTAACGAGCAGTACTTC
CASSLINEQYF
>TRBJ1-2|TRBV11-2|-|-
TGTGCCAGCAGCTTAGATCCGGGTTCGGGCTACACCTTC
CASSLDPGSGYTF
>TRBJ2-7|TRBV2|TRBD2|-
TGTGCCAGCAGAGTAGCGGGGGGGTCCTACGAGCAGTACTTC
CASRVAGGSYEQYF
>TRBJ1-2|TRBV5-4|-|-
TGTGCCAGCAGCTTGGGACAACTTAAAGGGGGCTACACCTTC
CASSLGQLKGGYTF
>TRBJ1-1|TRBV9|TRBD1|-
TGTGCCAGCAGCCCCCGGACAGGAAACATGAACACTGAAGCTTTCTTT
CASSPRTGNMNTEAFF
>TRBJ1-2|TRBV5-1|-|-
TGCGCCAGCAGCTTGGAGGGGTCTCGTGGCTACACCTTC
CASSLEGSRGYTF
>TRBJ1-5|TRBV29-1|-|-
TGCAGCGTTGCTGGGGGGGTCTCTCAGCCCCAGCATTTT
CSVAGGVSQPQHF
>TRBJ2-5|TRBV9|-|-
TGTGCCAGCAGCCAGGATGGGTCGCTGGGGAAGGGGGAGACCCAGTACTTC
CASSQDGSLGKGETQYF
>TRBJ2-5|TRBV14|TRBD2|-
TGTGCCAGCAGCCAAGATCAATGGACTAGCGGGGGGACCTACCAAGAGACCCAGTACTTC
CASSQDQWTSGGTYQETQYF
>TRBJ2-7|TRBV5-1|-|-
TGCGCCAGCAGCTTGGTGGGGGTTGAGCAGTACTTC
CASSLVGVEQYF
>TRBJ1-2|TRBV6-5|-|-
TGTGCCAGCAGTTTGAGGGATGGCTACACCTTC
CASSLRDGYTF
>TRBJ2-4|TRBV19|-|-
TGTGCCAGTAGTATAGTATTCGGAAACATTCAGTACTTC
CASSIVFGNIQYF
>TRBJ2-3|TRBV5-1|-|-
TGCGCCAGCAGCTTGGGTATACGCAGGGGTACGCAGTATTTT
CASSLGIRRGTQYF
>TRBJ1-2|TRBV5-5|TRBD1|-
TGTGCCAGCAGCTTGGGGACAGGGGGCGGTGGCTACACCTTC
CASSLGTGGGGYTF
>TRBJ1-2|TRBV6-5|TRBD1|-
TGTGCCAGCACACGCGACCCCGGGACAGGGTTTGACTACACCTTC
CASTRDPGTGFDYTF
>TRBJ1-4|TRBV5-1|-|-
TGCGCCAGCAGACGCCGTGGCTACCAGGATGAAAAACTGTTTTTT
CASRRRGYQDEKLFF
>TRBJ2-2|TRBV11-2|-|-
TGTGCCAGCAGCTTATTTCCAGGGCGAAAGGAGTACACCGGGGAGCTGTTTTTT
CASSLFPGRKEYTGELFF
>TRBJ2-7|TRBV5-8|-|-
TGTGCCAGCAGGTCGACAGGGACTGACGAGCAGTACTTC
CASRSTGTDEQYF
>TRBJ1-3|TRBV19|TRBD1|few
TGTGCCAGTAGTGCCGCGGGACAGGGAAGAAACACCATATATTTT
CASSAAGQGRNTIYF
>TRBJ2-5|TRBV5-6|-|-
TGTGCCAGCAGCGGAGGATCGGTTACGGAAGAGACCCAGTACTTC
CASSGGSVTEETQYF
>TRBJ2-2|TRBV4-1|TRBD2|-
TGCGCCAGCAGCCAAGATCCTAGCGGAGCGAACACCGGGGAGCTGTTTTTT
CASSQDPSGANTGELFF
>TRBJ1-1|TRBV18|-|-
TGTGCCAGTATCACGGCGGTGAACACTGAAGCTTTCTTT
CASITAVNTEAFF
>TRBJ1-6|TRBV6-5|-|-
TGTGCCAGCAGTTTCCCTGAACAGGGTTGGAATTCACCCCTCCACTTT
CASSFPEQGWNSPLHF
>TRBJ2-2|TRBV5-1|TRBD1|-
TGCGCCAGCAGCATTAATACCGGGACAGCGGCCGGGGAGCTGTTTTTT
CASSINTGTAAGELFF
>TRBJ1-2|TRBV25-1|-|-
TGTGCCAGCAGTCTCCGATTCGCGAACTATGGCTACACCTTC
CASSLRFANYGYTF
>TRBJ1-4|TRBV5-5|TRBD1|-
TGTGCCAGCAGCCCGGACGGGACAGGGATATACAATGAAAAACTGTTTTTT
CASSPDGTGIYNEKLFF
>TRBJ1-2|TRBV5-5|-|once
TGTGCCAGCAGCTTGCCGAGTAGAGACTATGGCTACACCTTC
CASSLPSRDYGYTF